This T cell receptor (beta chain) was sequenced in a study of shared clonotypes between healthy human individuals. Study information: Per donor, CD8 memory used one plate, CD8 naive used two, CD4 memory used three and CD4 naive used three.

Libraries were prepared by immunoSEQ multiplex PCR; TCRdb keeps only in-frame clonotypes and omits some of them. In the table there are 2 million to 3 million clones, more than 85% of which are singletons. V was clipped by 10 bases and J by 0 bases, with 13 bases between them. CDR1 and CDR2 from the germline V gene are MNHEY and SVGAGI. The CDR3 covers 13 residues. On this clone itself: Its antigen is not known.

Study results and limitations: Represented genetic and exposure-history diversity was restricted by having few donors. Depth was large, yet rarefaction showed that sorted-subset sequencing was incomplete.

The chain couples TRBV6-5 to TRBJ2-7, with D uncertain. The sequenced sample was naive CD4+ T cells from PBMCs. Specified subset: CD45RA+ positively selected. The receptor comes from a man younger than 35 in good health. Some clones in this sample may be carry-over from other donors' samples. CDR3 region: CATHSDTSYEQYF. Written as DNA, the CDR3 is TGTGCCACCCACTCCGACACCTCCTACGAGCAGTACTTC.